This paragraph reports one T cell receptor beta chain. The repertoire was sequenced with immunoSEQ multiplex PCR; TCRdb's copy has only in-frame clones and lacks some. The sample has some 250,000 clones; 80% to 85% are singletons. The data were taken from a study of blood T cell repertoires in COVID-19. Background on the study: Acute and convalescent COVID-19 samples came from the United States, Italy and Spain. PBMCs, B-cell-depleted T cells, or T cells were the source of the cDNA or gDNA that made up the material.

V lost 0 bases to trimming and J lost 3 bases; unmatched junction nucleotides: 4. CDR3 size: 15 residues. CDR1 and CDR2 (germline): SGDLS, YYNGEE. The TCR originated in a man between 60 and 70 years old with acute or convalescent COVID-19. The sequencing input was peripheral blood. The chain couples TRBV9 to TRBJ2-3, with TRBD1 matching 7 bases. The CDR3 coding sequence is TGTGCCAGCAGCGTAGCTCCGGGACAGACAGATACGCAGTATTTT. It specifies CASSVAPGQTDTQYF.